This T cell receptor (beta chain) was captured by sequencing in a study of T cells in Graves' hyperthyroidism and ophthalmopathy. V was clipped by 6 bases and J by 6 bases, with 15 bases between them. CDR3 length: 13 residues. Looked up from germline, CDR1 is DFQATT and CDR2 is SNEGSKA (reference sequence). RNA transcripts gave rise to amplified TCR beta CDR3 regions. The TCR CDR3 first-round RT-PCR relied on the HTBI primer set. A single record per CDR3 protein comes from TCRdb applying MiXCR to the multiplex PCR reads. The data hold about 570,000 distinct CDR3 sequences, with 14% observed a single time. Graves' hyperthyroidism qualified as stable when ophthalmopathy did not progress within 18 months. PBMCs were derived from 10 ml fresh peripheral blood. Regarding the study as a whole: Most thyroid clonotypes with frequency above 0.001 were detected in blood. Before onset, ophthalmopathy was predicted by the model a median approximately 6.6 months earlier.

This clonotype came up many times. The antigen is not known. J is TRBJ1-5 and V is TRBV20-1; D perhaps matches TRBD1 (6 bases). The specimen sequenced was blood. This receptor was obtained from a woman aged 40 to 49 with Graves' hyperthyroidism. CDR3 protein: CSATFQGTQPQHF. The CDR3 DNA reads as TGCAGTGCCACCTTCCAGGGGACTCAGCCCCAGCATTTT.